The rows below give T cell receptor beta chains drawn from one sample of a study of early T cells in non-severe SARS-CoV-2 infection. TCRdb redid the calling of the 5' RACE reads with MiXCR, one entry per CDR3 protein. The data show about 56,000 distinct CDR3 sequences, with around 12% seen just once and around 3% held by the top ten. Sequencing was done on a sample of whole blood. These TCRs come from an adult who was a healthcare worker with PCR-confirmed SARS-CoV-2 infection or an uninfected control (not recorded which). CDR3s include the opening cysteine and the closing phenylalanine or tryptophan. A D gene is named only where the DNA matches it firmly. A clone size is listed for some rows: how often the clone was seen (once, few, many), or a class if it is expanded.

j_call,d_call,v_call,clone_size,cdr3_aa,cdr3_nt
TRBJ1-1,NA,TRBV30,many,CAWERGGGTEAFF,TGTGCCTGGGAACGGGGGGGCGGTACTGAAGCTTTCTTT
TRBJ2-7,NA,TRBV25-1,NA,CASSGRGFEQYF,TGTGCCAGCAGTGGTAGGGGCTTCGAGCAGTACTTC
TRBJ2-7,NA,TRBV19,few,CATAGQTYEQYF,TGTGCCACCGCGGGACAGACCTACGAGCAGTACTTC
TRBJ2-7,TRBD2,TRBV12-3/TRBV12-4,many,CASSLRTSMTEQYF,TGTGCCAGCAGTTTAAGGACTAGCATGACCGAGCAGTACTTC
TRBJ2-5,TRBD2,TRBV6-5,many,CASSKMTGGLTQYF,TGTGCCAGCAGTAAGATGACGGGGGGGTTGACCCAGTACTTC
TRBJ2-1,NA,TRBV20-1,many,CSASFGSVQFF,TGCAGTGCTAGTTTCGGGAGTGTCCAGTTCTTC
TRBJ2-7,TRBD1,TRBV28,NA,CASSFPQQGGYEQYF,TGTGCCAGCAGTTTCCCTCAACAGGGGGGTTACGAGCAGTACTTC
TRBJ2-1,NA,TRBV30,many,CAWSPLYNEQFF,TGTGCCTGGAGTCCCTTATACAATGAGCAGTTCTTC
TRBJ2-7,TRBD2,TRBV24-1,many,CATSDATSASYEQYF,TGTGCCACCAGTGATGCGACTAGCGCCTCGTACGAGCAGTACTTC
TRBJ1-2,NA,TRBV7-9,many,CASSLDGAYYGYTF,TGTGCCAGCAGCTTAGACGGGGCCTACTATGGCTACACCTTC
TRBJ2-4,NA,TRBV27,NA,CASAKRGHPGKNIQYF,TGTGCCAGCGCAAAACGAGGACACCCGGGCAAAAACATTCAGTACTTC
TRBJ2-1,TRBD2,TRBV10-2,many,CASSEWSSGGGEQFF,TGCGCCAGCAGTGAGTGGTCTAGCGGGGGTGGTGAGCAGTTCTTC